The 7 T cell receptor beta chains given below trace back to one sample, sequenced in a study of human T cells and chemical hapten exposure. One entry per CDR3 protein results from TCRdb running MiXCR on the RACE reads. The sample comprises more than 80,000 distinct CDR3 sequences, 10% to 14% of which are singletons, and 3.7% rests with the top ten. Noted time point: patch test 3, about 24 weeks after DPC sensitization. Treatment specified: therapeutic diphenylcyclopropenone sensitization with weekly scalp DPC. This sample comprised whole blood, obtained in connection with sensitization to the hapten diphenylcyclopropenone (DPC). The origin of the receptors is a woman in her fifties or sixties with alopecia areata. Some clones in this sample may be carry-over from other donors' samples.

This clonotype was counted many times. V is TRBV19 and J is TRBJ1-2; D is perhaps TRBD1 (5 bases). V lost 1 base and J lost 4, with 19 bases in between. The V gene's germline CDR1 is LNHDA and CDR2 SQIVND (reference sequence). CDR3 length: 17 amino acids. Here the CDR3 reads CASSIAGGKRIIYGYTF. In nucleotides, the CDR3 is TGTGCCAGTAGTATAGCCGGGGGGAAACGGATTATCTATGGCTACACCTTC.

This rearrangement joins TRBV4-3 to TRBJ2-7; 7 bases agree with TRBD2. CDR1 is LGHNA and CDR2 is YSLEER in the germline V gene. The CDR3 has 15 amino acids. J gave up 1 base and V 1 base, and 4 bases lay outside the gene matches. CDR3 sequence reads: CASSQVWEGSYEQYF. The CDR3 DNA sequence: TGCGCCAGCAGCCAAGTTTGGGAGGGGTCCTACGAGCAGTACTTC.

V and J are TRBV7-2 and TRBJ2-5; 11 bases align to TRBD1. This CDR3 is built from 14 residues. The germline gives CDR1 SGHTA, CDR2 FQGNSA. J gave up 2 bases and V 6 bases, and 2 bases lay outside the gene matches. Here the CDR3 DNA reads TGTGCCAGCAGTAGGGACAGGGGGCAAGAGACCCAGTACTTC. Its translation: CASSRDRGQETQYF.

This chain links TRBV19 with TRBJ2-1; TRBD2 matches at 8 bases. Trimming removed 5 bases from V and 7 bases from J; junction bases left unmatched: 13. The CDR3 has 16 residues. From germline, CDR1 is LNHDA and CDR2 SQIVND (reference sequence). Here the CDR3 reads CASSAPGAGVPNEQFF. Written as DNA, the CDR3 is TGTGCCAGTAGTGCCCCCGGAGCGGGAGTTCCAAATGAGCAGTTCTTC.

There are many counts of this clonotype. This chain joins TRBV10-3 and TRBJ2-1, with D perhaps matching TRBD1 or TRBD2 (5 bases each). Germline assignment: CDR1 ENHRY and CDR2 SYGVKD. With 2 bases removed from V and 7 bases from J, the gap between germline ends came to 9 bases. CDR3 length: 13 residues. The CDR3 DNA reads as TGTGCCATCAGTGAGGGGACCCCTAATGAGCAGTTCTTC. Translation gives CAISEGTPNEQFF.

This clonotype was observed a handful of times. The V and J genes are TRBV12-3 or TRBV12-4 and TRBJ2-1; TRBD2 might be the D (6 bases). This CDR3 is built from 13 residues. Trimming shortened V by 1 base and J by 16 bases, and 17 bases separated the two germline ends. This CDR3 is CASSLGTRLERFF. For the CDR3, the DNA is TGTGCCAGCAGTTTAGGGACCCGACTAGAACGCTTCTTC.

The gene calls are TRBV19 and TRBJ2-5; TRBD1 matches 8 bases. In germline, CDR1 is LNHDA, CDR2 SQIVND (reference sequence). The CDR3 sequence is 16 residues long. The V segment lost 3 bases and the J segment 5 bases; nucleotides outside the gene matches: 11. The CDR3 sequence: CASSIPPQGGRETQYF. CDR3 bases: TGTGCCAGTAGTATCCCCCCACAGGGGGGTCGGGAGACCCAGTACTTC.